These T cell receptor beta chains were read from a single sample in a study of T cells in Graves' hyperthyroidism and ophthalmopathy. TCRdb used MiXCR to reprocess the multiplex PCR reads, holding one entry per CDR3 protein. The sample has a few hundred thousand distinct CDR3 sequences, around 15% seen once. The sequenced sample was blood. The receptors come from a middle-aged woman with Graves' hyperthyroidism. The CDR3 runs from the conserved cysteine through the conserved F or W. A D gene is named only where the DNA matches it firmly. Not all rows give a size; the values are once, few, many and, for expanded clones, a class.

V gene	D gene	clone size	J gene	CDR3 protein	CDR3 DNA
TRBV5-4	TRBD2	NA	TRBJ2-5	CASSLSTSGDLSETQYF	TGTGCCAGCAGCTTGTCAACTAGCGGGGATCTTAGTGAGACCCAGTACTTC
TRBV5-1	TRBD2	many	TRBJ2-3	CASSPRTSRADTQYF	TGCGCCAGCAGCCCCCGGACTAGTCGTGCAGATACGCAGTATTTT
TRBV7-9	NA	NA	TRBJ2-3	CASSGQWGGTQYF	TGTGCCAGCAGCGGACAGTGGGGCGGTACGCAGTATTTT
TRBV11-2	NA	NA	TRBJ2-7	CASSPSYGGQRFYNYEQYF	TGTGCCAGCAGCCCCTCATACGGCGGACAGCGGTTTTACAACTACGAGCAGTACTTC
TRBV20-1	TRBD2	few	TRBJ2-1	CSARISAGEHEQFF	TGCAGTGCTAGAATTTCGGCGGGAGAACATGAGCAGTTCTTC
TRBV27	NA	NA	TRBJ2-3	CASSPGLYTDTQYF	TGTGCCAGCAGTCCCGGGCTGTACACAGATACGCAGTATTTT
TRBV14	NA	NA	TRBJ2-7	CASSRGTPGQVYEQYF	TGTGCCAGCAGCCGGGGGACCCCGGGACAAGTCTACGAGCAGTACTTC
TRBV11-2	TRBD2	few	TRBJ2-5	CASSPPGSGSVKTQYF	TGTGCCAGCAGCCCCCCCGGAAGCGGGAGTGTGAAGACCCAGTACTTC
TRBV5-5	TRBD2	many	TRBJ2-7	CASSSTSGRAVGEQYF	TGTGCCAGCAGCTCGACTAGCGGGAGGGCCGTGGGCGAGCAGTACTTC
TRBV9	NA	few	TRBJ1-1	CASSVAGRETEAFF	TGTGCCAGCAGCGTAGCTGGGAGAGAAACTGAAGCTTTCTTT
TRBV6-1	NA	many	TRBJ1-2	CASRDGFYGYTF	TGTGCCAGCAGGGACGGGTTCTATGGCTACACCTTC
TRBV7-9	TRBD1	NA	TRBJ1-2	CASSSGQGAIFNYGYTF	TGTGCCAGCAGCTCAGGACAGGGGGCAATATTTAACTATGGCTACACCTTC
TRBV20-1	NA	NA	TRBJ1-1	CSAGGPNTEAFF	TGCAGTGCTGGCGGGCCCAACACTGAAGCTTTCTTT
TRBV20-1	NA	many	TRBJ1-1	CSARVVSLRLTEAFF	TGCAGTGCTAGAGTTGTGTCACTGAGGCTCACTGAAGCTTTCTTT
TRBV7-2	TRBD2	NA	TRBJ2-2	CASSASLAVRTGELFF	TGTGCCAGCAGCGCGTCACTAGCGGTGCGCACCGGGGAGCTGTTTTTT
TRBV20-1	NA	many	TRBJ2-1	CSARSLAFYNEQFF	TGCAGTGCTAGGTCGCTAGCGTTTTACAATGAGCAGTTCTTC
TRBV27	NA	many	TRBJ2-7	CASSSNRVSLYEQYF	TGTGCCAGCAGTTCAAACAGGGTATCCCTCTACGAGCAGTACTTC
TRBV7-2	NA	NA	TRBJ2-2	CASRKGLGGELFF	TGTGCCAGCAGGAAAGGTTTAGGCGGGGAGCTGTTTTTT
TRBV4-1	TRBD2	few	TRBJ2-7	CASSQDASGTYNEQYF	TGCGCCAGCAGCCAAGATGCTAGCGGGACCTACAATGAGCAGTACTTC
TRBV6-1	TRBD1	NA	TRBJ2-1	CASSGQGSSYNEQFF	TGTGCCAGCAGTGGACAGGGCAGCTCCTACAATGAGCAGTTCTTC
TRBV24-1	NA	many	TRBJ1-2	CATSDSRSNYGYTF	TGTGCCACCAGTGATTCGCGGAGTAACTATGGCTACACCTTC
TRBV15	TRBD1	many	TRBJ1-4	CATSSDRVTNEKLFF	TGTGCCACCAGCAGCGACAGGGTGACTAATGAAAAACTGTTTTTT
TRBV11-3	TRBD2	few	TRBJ2-7	CASSQGLAGGGEQYF	TGTGCCAGCAGCCAAGGCTTAGCGGGAGGGGGGGAGCAGTACTTC
TRBV30	NA	many	TRBJ2-5	CAGSVRETQYF	TGTGCCGGTAGCGTTCGGGAGACCCAGTACTTC
TRBV5-1	TRBD1	many	TRBJ2-1	CASSLWGTADNEQFF	TGCGCCAGCAGCTTGTGGGGGACAGCGGACAATGAGCAGTTCTTC
TRBV20-1	TRBD2	many	TRBJ2-7	CSVRLAGLAKNEQYF	TGCAGTGTCCGCCTCGCGGGACTAGCGAAGAACGAGCAGTACTTC
TRBV28	TRBD1	NA	TRBJ1-6	CASSLIPGQDNSPLHF	TGTGCCAGCAGCCTAATTCCGGGACAGGATAATTCACCCCTCCACTTT
TRBV27	TRBD2	few	TRBJ2-7	CASSVTGTSGYEQYF	TGTGCCAGCAGTGTGACCGGGACTAGCGGGTACGAGCAGTACTTC
TRBV18	TRBD1	NA	TRBJ2-2	CATHQQGAAGELFF	TGTGCCACCCACCAGCAGGGGGCCGCCGGGGAGCTGTTTTTT
TRBV30	TRBD2	NA	TRBJ2-5	CAWSLGLAAQETQYF	TGTGCCTGGAGTTTAGGACTAGCGGCACAAGAGACCCAGTACTTC
TRBV20-1	NA	many	TRBJ2-1	CSADFGGRQFF	TGCAGTGCTGACTTTGGGGGAAGGCAGTTCTTC
TRBV30	TRBD1	many	TRBJ1-4	CAWSGSRDREKLFF	TGTGCCTGGAGTGGATCCCGGGACAGGGAAAAACTGTTTTTT
TRBV30	NA	many	TRBJ2-6	CAWRGGSGANVLTF	TGTGCCTGGAGAGGGGGTTCTGGGGCCAACGTCCTGACTTTC
TRBV7-3	NA	few	TRBJ2-1	CASSQPGTANNEQFF	TGTGCCAGCAGCCAACCCGGGACTGCTAACAATGAGCAGTTCTTC
TRBV10-1	TRBD2	NA	TRBJ2-3	CASSEWTSGRGADTQYF	TGCGCCAGCAGTGAATGGACTAGCGGGAGGGGGGCAGATACGCAGTATTTT
TRBV29-1	NA	many	TRBJ1-1	CSPPRKGVRTEAFF	TGCAGCCCCCCGAGAAAGGGAGTTCGAACTGAAGCTTTCTTT
TRBV28	NA	NA	TRBJ1-2	CASSSHNYGYTF	TGTGCCAGCAGTTCCCATAACTATGGCTACACCTTC
TRBV28	TRBD1	few	TRBJ2-7	CASSPQGGKGEQYF	TGTGCCAGCAGCCCACAGGGGGGTAAGGGCGAGCAGTACTTC
TRBV20-1	NA	NA	TRBJ1-5	CSARDFPDKSEQPQHF	TGCAGTGCTAGAGATTTCCCGGACAAGTCAGAACAGCCCCAGCATTTT
TRBV29-1	TRBD1	NA	TRBJ1-2	CSDPGQGLFMGYTF	TGCAGCGATCCCGGACAGGGTTTATTTATGGGCTACACCTTC
TRBV12-3/TRBV12-4	NA	many	TRBJ2-5	CASTLGGPEETQYF	TGTGCCAGCACCTTGGGGGGTCCGGAAGAGACCCAGTACTTC
TRBV5-1	NA	few	TRBJ2-1	CASRHRDNPFLYNEQFF	TGCGCCAGCAGGCACCGGGACAATCCCTTCCTATACAATGAGCAGTTCTTC
TRBV5-1	NA	NA	TRBJ1-1	CASSLPFAAFF	TGCGCCAGCAGCTTGCCATTCGCGGCTTTCTTT
TRBV7-6	TRBD1	many	TRBJ2-3	CASSFQGDSTDTQYF	TGTGCCAGCAGCTTCCAGGGGGATAGCACAGATACGCAGTATTTT
TRBV20-1	TRBD1	few	TRBJ1-5	CSARQQSTGRQPQHF	TGCAGTGCTAGACAGCAGTCGACAGGGCGGCAGCCCCAGCATTTT
TRBV15	NA	few	TRBJ1-2	CATSRDRPVRMLHGYTF	TGTGCCACCAGCAGAGATCGACCGGTACGCATGCTACATGGCTACACCTTC
TRBV11-3	TRBD2	many	TRBJ2-7	CASRDLAGGYYEQYF	TGTGCCAGCAGAGACCTAGCGGGAGGGTACTACGAGCAGTACTTC
TRBV20-1	NA	NA	TRBJ2-7	CSAREQADQSYEQYF	TGCAGTGCTAGAGAACAGGCCGATCAGTCCTACGAGCAGTACTTC
TRBV19	NA	NA	TRBJ2-2	CASRRDLGELTGELFF	TGTGCCAGTAGGAGGGACCTGGGGGAACTCACCGGGGAGCTGTTTTTT
TRBV24-1	NA	NA	TRBJ2-1	CATLPRGGEQFF	TGTGCCACCCTCCCCCGGGGCGGTGAGCAGTTCTTC
TRBV7-9	TRBD2	many	TRBJ2-1	CASSFASGSNEQFF	TGTGCCAGCAGCTTTGCTAGCGGGAGTAATGAGCAGTTCTTC
TRBV3-1	NA	many	TRBJ2-4	CASSHTTTDLAKNIQYF	TGTGCCAGCAGCCACACAACGACAGATCTAGCCAAAAACATTCAGTACTTC
TRBV7-9	NA	many	TRBJ2-3	CASSLQGRDTQYF	TGTGCCAGCAGCTTACAGGGGAGAGATACGCAGTATTTT
TRBV30	NA	many	TRBJ1-4	CAWSGVRVHEKLFF	TGTGCCTGGAGTGGGGTCAGGGTCCATGAAAAACTGTTTTTT
TRBV9	TRBD2	few	TRBJ2-1	CASSVARTSGRALVEQFF	TGTGCCAGCAGCGTAGCCCGGACTAGCGGGAGGGCCCTCGTCGAGCAGTTCTTC